The 29 T cell receptor beta chains listed next were all sequenced from one sample in a study of molecular identifiers for immune sequencing clone quantification. TCRdb passed the PCR reads through MiXCR, listing each CDR3 protein once. The sample records about half a million distinct CDR3 sequences, 20% to 25% being singletons. Sequenced material: naive CD8+ T cells from blood, with Jurkat cell RNA spiked in. Subset defined: FACS-sorted CD8+CD4-CCR7+CD45RA+ naive T cells. These receptor sequences come from a human donor in good health. Some libraries in this study had Jurkat cell RNA spiked in.

The chain has TRBV11-1 and TRBJ2-7, with 7 positions matching TRBD2. The germline CDR1 and CDR2 sequences are SGHAT and FQDESV (reference sequence). The CDR3 is 17 residues long. With 2 bases clipped from V and 2 bases from J, the junction kept 12 bases outside the gene matches. CDR3 nucleotide sequence: TGTGCCAGCAGCTTAATCCCCGGGTCTAGCGGCCCCTACGAGCAGTACTTC. Translated, it gives CASSLIPGSSGPYEQYF.

This clonotype was seen a few times. This sequence joins TRBV21-1 and TRBJ2-5; TRBD1 is the table's D call, not checked against the DNA. TRBV21-1 has pseudogene status. This CDR3 region has 17 residues. The CDR3 region has the DNA TGTGCCAGCAGCAAATGGCTGGGCCAACCGAGGGGAGAGACCCAGTACTTC. Translating it yields CASSKWLGQPRGETQYF.

This clonotype occurred a few times. This sequence joins TRBV7-6 and TRBJ2-3; 8 nucleotides align to TRBD2. The CDR3 contains 16 residues. Trimming removed 5 bases from V and 4 bases from J; junction bases left unmatched: 11. CDR1 is SGHVS, CDR2 FNYEAQ, per germline. The chain's CDR3 is CASSLLDSGEADTQYF. The CDR3 DNA sequence: TGTGCCAGCAGCCTTCTGGATAGCGGGGAGGCAGATACGCAGTATTTT.

In this sample, this clonotype turned up many times. The rearrangement joins TRBV7-6 to TRBJ1-5; no firm D call. CDR3 length: 13 residues. Looked up from germline, CDR1 is SGHVS and CDR2 is FNYEAQ. The ends were cut back, 5 bases at V and 3 bases at J, with 8 bases in the middle. This CDR3 reads CASSPGFNQPQHF. CDR3 in DNA: TGTGCCAGCAGCCCTGGGTTCAATCAGCCCCAGCATTTT.

This clonotype was seen at least ten times. The chain recombines TRBV7-6 with TRBJ2-3, with 7 bases fitting TRBD1. J gave up 4 bases and V 2 bases, and 9 bases lay outside the gene matches. The CDR3 consists of 16 residues. Germline V gives CDR1 SGHVS, CDR2 FNYEAQ. This CDR3 reads CASSLPTGVGADTQYF. CDR3 DNA sequence: TGTGCCAGCAGCTTACCCACAGGGGTAGGCGCAGATACGCAGTATTTT.

The chain links TRBV18 to TRBJ1-2, with D tentatively TRBD1 (6 bases). Trimming took 2 bases from V and 3 from J, leaving 7 bases between them. The CDR3 loop spans 13 amino acids. Germline values: CDR1 KGHSH, CDR2 LQKENI. The CDR3 reads CASSPGGHYGYTF. The CDR3 DNA reads TGTGCCAGCTCACCAGGGGGCCACTATGGCTACACCTTC.

As regards this clonotype: Being one base from a much bigger clone, this may be a read error. V and J are TRBV28 and TRBJ2-7, with D possibly TRBD1 on 5 matching bases. This CDR3 contains 17 residues. The V and J ends lost 4 bases and 0 bases respectively, with 19 bases between them. Germline V gene lookup returns CDR1 MDHEN and CDR2 SYDVKM. The CDR3 loop is CASSSFGMDTSSYEQYF. CDR3 coding DNA: TGTGCCAGCAGTTCCTTTGGAATGGACACGAGCTCCTACGAGCAGTACTTC.

This clonotype was recorded many times. This rearrangement joins TRBV7-2 to TRBJ1-1, with D perhaps TRBD1 (5 bases). Germline V gives CDR1 SGHTA, CDR2 FQGNSA. This CDR3 spans 15 amino acids. V was pared by 1 base and J by 7 bases, with 16 bases between. In nucleotides, the CDR3 is TGTGCCAGCAGCTTAGTCCCAGGGAGCTTAATTGAAGCTTTCTTT. Amino acid sequence: CASSLVPGSLIEAFF.

This clonotype was detected only once. The chain links TRBV4-3 to TRBJ2-7, with D tentatively TRBD2 (5 bases). The CDR3 is 14 residues long. Germline V CDR1 and CDR2: LGHNA, YSLEER. V gave up 4 bases and J gave up 0 bases, with 10 bases separating them. In nucleotides, the CDR3 is TGCGCCAGCAGCCTCGGGATAGGCTCCTACGAGCAGTACTTC. This translates into CASSLGIGSYEQYF.

In its sample, this clonotype was seen many times. The V call is TRBV13, the J call TRBJ2-2; 9 positions agree with TRBD1. CDR3 length: 15 amino acids. V lost 5 bases and J lost 6; bases outside the gene matches: 7. Germline CDR1 PRHDT, CDR2 FYEKMQ (reference sequence). CDR3 DNA sequence: TGTGCCAGCAGCGGGGACAGGGTTAACGCCGGGGAGCTGTTTTTT. It is translated as CASSGDRVNAGELFF. The full variable domain, its missing parts supplied by reference TRBV13 and TRBJ2-2, is AAGVIQSPRHLIKEKRETATLKCYPIPRHDTVYWYQQGPGQDPQFLISFYEKMQSDKGSIPDRFSAQQFSDYHSELNMSSLELGDSALYFCASSGDRVNAGELFFGEGSRLTVL.

This clonotype was counted many times. The chain combines TRBV7-9 with TRBJ2-3; no clear D gene. The CDR3 consists of 12 residues. Trimming left V 2 bases short and J 6 bases short, with 6 bases between. Germline V lookup: CDR1 SEHNR, CDR2 FQNEAQ (reference sequence). CDR3 protein: CASSLRRDTQYF. CDR3 DNA sequence: TGTGCCAGCAGCTTAAGACGGGATACGCAGTATTTT.

This clonotype was counted ten times or more. The J gene is TRBJ1-6, the V gene TRBV19; D is unclear. The germline CDR1 and CDR2 sequences are LNHDA and SQIVND (reference sequence). V was clipped by 2 bases and J by 7 bases, with 12 bases between them. The CDR3 runs 15 residues. This CDR3 reads CASSILVWKNSPLHF. In DNA form, the CDR3 reads TGTGCCAGTAGTATATTGGTGTGGAAGAATTCACCCCTCCACTTT.

There are many counts of this clonotype. The J gene is TRBJ2-2, the V gene TRBV21-1; the tabulated D call, TRBD1, remains unverified against the DNA. TRBV21-1 is termed a pseudogene. The length of the CDR3 is 17 residues. The CDR3 sequence is CASRTRPGQLNTGELFF. The CDR3 coding sequence is TGTGCCAGCAGAACTAGACCGGGACAGCTGAACACCGGGGAGCTGTTTTTT.

This clonotype was observed a few times. The chain couples TRBV6-6 to TRBJ2-1; the match to TRBD1 covers 12 bases. This CDR3 is built from 16 residues. V lost 6 bases, J lost 8 bases, and 11 bases stayed unmatched. Germline V gene sequence: CDR1 MNHNY, CDR2 SVGAGI (reference sequence). CDR3 sequence: CASRPGARDRGHEQFF. CDR3 nucleotide sequence: TGTGCCAGCAGACCCGGGGCTCGGGACAGGGGGCATGAGCAGTTCTTC.

This clonotype was seen repeatedly, ten times or more. The V and J genes are TRBV29-1 and TRBJ1-1; D not certain. V was pared by 6 bases and J by 2 bases, with 13 bases between. This CDR3 contains 13 residues. Germline CDR1 SQVTM, CDR2 ANQGSEA. The CDR3 DNA reads TGCAGCGTGGCGTGGCAGCCTAACACTGAAGCTTTCTTT. This encodes CSVAWQPNTEAFF.

The J gene is TRBJ2-3, the V gene TRBV12-3 or TRBV12-4; 12 bases align to TRBD1. This CDR3 comprises 15 residues. V gave up 5 bases and J gave up 8 bases; unmatched junction bases: 8. CDR3 nucleotide sequence: TGTGCCAGCAGTATACGGGACAGGGGGCGGGCTACGCAGTATTTT. Its protein product is CASSIRDRGRATQYF.

This clonotype was counted only a few times. The chain joins TRBV7-2 to TRBJ1-1, with no clear D. The germline V gene encodes CDR1 SGHTA and CDR2 FQGNSA. CDR3 length equals 13 residues. The germline V and J ends were trimmed by 3 bases and 3 bases, with 8 bases remaining between them. DNA of the CDR3: TGTGCCAGCAGCTTCTTTGCCCACACTGAAGCTTTCTTT. This gives the protein CASSFFAHTEAFF.

This clonotype showed up many times. The chain combines TRBV5-4 with TRBJ2-7; 11 nucleotides agree with TRBD1. Germline V lookup: CDR1 SGHNT, CDR2 YYREEE (reference sequence). This CDR3 is 13 amino acids long. V was clipped by 3 bases and J by 5 bases; unmatched bases: 1. CDR3 in amino acids: CASSWDRGNEQYF. DNA for the CDR3: TGTGCCAGCAGCTGGGACAGGGGGAACGAGCAGTACTTC.

This clonotype was observed a handful of times. This chain connects TRBV5-6 to TRBJ2-5; D gene ambiguous. There are 13 residues in the CDR3. V lost 3 bases and J 6 bases, leaving 12 bases between the germline ends. Looked up from germline, CDR1 is SGHDT and CDR2 is YYEEEE. The CDR3 region is CASSWDSLKTQYF. In DNA form, the CDR3 reads TGTGCCAGCAGCTGGGATTCCTTAAAGACCCAGTACTTC.

The sample holds many counts of this clonotype. The chain recombines TRBV27 with TRBJ2-3; D is possibly TRBD1 (6 bases). V was clipped by 7 bases and J by 1 base, with 12 bases between them. CDR3 size: 14 residues. CDR1 and CDR2 from the germline V gene are MNHEY and SMNVEV (reference sequence). The CDR3 DNA reads as TGTGCCAGCAATCCATACAGGGGCACAGATACGCAGTATTTT. Its protein is CASNPYRGTDTQYF.

This clonotype came up many times. The genes are TRBV27 and TRBJ2-2; weak D call: TRBD2 (6 bases). V was clipped by 5 bases and J by 2 bases, with 9 bases between them. The CDR3 has 14 residues. The V gene's germline CDR1 is MNHEY and CDR2 SMNVEV (reference sequence). The CDR3 bases are TGTGCCAGCAGTGCGGGACTTAACACCGGGGAGCTGTTTTTT. The encoded protein is CASSAGLNTGELFF.

This sequence joins TRBV11-2 and TRBJ1-4; tentative D call: TRBD1 (5 bases). The CDR3 spans 15 residues. V was trimmed by 5 bases and J by 3 bases, leaving 13 bases between them. Germline V CDR1 and CDR2: SGHAT, FQNNGV. The CDR3 spells CASSQTGGPNEKLFF. As DNA, the CDR3 is TGTGCCAGCAGCCAAACAGGAGGGCCTAATGAAAAACTGTTTTTT. The whole variable domain, filled in from reference TRBV11-2 and TRBJ1-4, reads EAGVAQSPRYKIIEKRQSVAFWCNPISGHATLYWYQQILGQGPKLLIQFQNNGVVDDSQLPKDRFSAERLKGVDSTLKIQPAKLEDSAVYLCASSQTGGPNEKLFFGSGTQLSVL.

There are a few counts of this clonotype. V is TRBV27 and J is TRBJ1-1, with a possible D match to TRBD1 (5 bases). Germline V gene lookup returns CDR1 MNHEY and CDR2 SMNVEV (reference sequence). Trimming took 3 bases from V and 4 from J, leaving 12 bases between them. This CDR3 contains 14 residues. CDR3 nucleotides: TGTGCCAGCAGTTTCGCCCTCGACAGCACTGAAGCTTTCTTT. Its translation is CASSFALDSTEAFF.

This clonotype came up many times. The gene calls are TRBV6-2 or TRBV6-3 and TRBJ2-3; 9 positions agree with TRBD2. The germline CDR1 and CDR2 sequences are MNHEY and SVGEGT. Losses at the gene ends were 2 bases for V and 3 bases for J; bases not matched to a gene: 0. The CDR3 consists of 14 residues. This CDR3 reads CASSYAGGTDTQYF. In nucleotides, the CDR3 is TGTGCCAGCAGTTACGCGGGAGGGACAGATACGCAGTATTTT.

This clonotype was seen only a few times. V is TRBV7-9 and J is TRBJ1-2, with no clear D. Per germline, CDR1 SEHNR and CDR2 FQNEAQ (reference sequence). The V end was cut by 2 bases, the J end by 0 bases, with 13 bases between. The CDR3 totals 16 residues. DNA for the CDR3: TGTGCCAGCAGCTTAACGTTATCGGATACTAACTATGGCTACACCTTC. Residues: CASSLTLSDTNYGYTF.

The J gene is TRBJ2-4, the V gene TRBV13, with TRBD2 as a possible D gene (6 bases). V was cut by 0 bases and J by 0 bases, with 12 bases left in between. The CDR3 length is 17 residues. The germline gives CDR1 PRHDT, CDR2 FYEKMQ (reference sequence). The CDR3 sequence: CASSLGKDGGAKNIQYF. CDR3 nucleotide sequence: TGTGCCAGCAGCTTAGGAAAGGACGGGGGAGCCAAAAACATTCAGTACTTC.

This clonotype has a single count. A much more abundant neighbour one base away suggests this may be a read error. CDR3 residues: CASSPPVVRPDTQYF. CDR3 in DNA: TGTGCCAGCTCACCACCGGTCGTCAGACCAGATACGCAGTATTTT. The chain uses TRBV18 and TRBJ2-3, with D unresolved. Trimming cost V 0 bases and J 4 bases, with 11 bases left between them. Germline V gene sequence: CDR1 KGHSH, CDR2 LQKENI. CDR3 length: 15 residues. Looking up the rest from reference TRBV18 and TRBJ2-3 gives the full variable domain: NAGVMQNPRHLVRRRGQEARLRCSPMKGHSHVYWYRQLPEEGLKFMVYLQKENIIDESGMPKERFSAEFPKEGPSILRIQQVVRGDSAAYFCASSPPVVRPDTQYFGPGTRLTVL.

This clonotype was counted ten times or more. The chain has TRBV20-1 and TRBJ1-3; the D gene is possibly TRBD1 (5 bases). The V and J ends lost 6 bases and 0 bases respectively, with 15 bases between them. The CDR3 has 15 amino acids. In germline, CDR1 is DFQATT, CDR2 SNEGSKA (reference sequence). The CDR3 protein is CSARGRVNSGNTIYF. CDR3 coding DNA: TGCAGTGCCCGGGGACGGGTTAACTCTGGAAACACCATATATTTT.

This clonotype has a handful of counts. This sequence joins TRBV3-1 and TRBJ2-7, with unresolved D. The CDR3 totals 14 residues. Between the trimmed V and J ends, which lost 1 base and 3 bases, there was a span of 10 bases. The germline V gene encodes CDR1 LGHDT and CDR2 YNNKEL (reference sequence). CDR3 protein: CASSQGYRGYEQYF. The DNA for the CDR3 is TGTGCCAGCAGCCAAGGGTACCGCGGCTACGAGCAGTACTTC.